This T cell receptor beta chain was captured in a study of blood T cell repertoires in COVID-19. Study context: There were acute and convalescent COVID-19 samples, and they came from the United States, Italy and Spain. Sources were T cells, B-cell-depleted T cells, or PBMCs; the material itself was cDNA or gDNA.

V shed 6 bases and J shed 6 bases, with 17 bases lying between them. The germline gives CDR1 KGHSH, CDR2 LQKENI. The CDR3 spans 14 residues. This clone appeared once. The authors' processing: Reference gene primer amplification gave nucleated cell count estimates. The repertoire was sequenced with immunoSEQ multiplex PCR; TCRdb's copy has only in-frame clones and lacks some. V and J calls and clone size are as listed in that table; D and trimming were resolved from the DNA. Among about 45,000 clones, around 82% were seen once, and the ten largest hold 6.1%. The genes are TRBV18 and TRBJ1-2, with D maybe TRBD1 (6 bases). The sequence derives from an elderly woman with acute or convalescent COVID-19. What was sequenced was peripheral blood. Here the CDR3 DNA reads TGTGCCAGCTCGCTTACAGGGACGGGCGATGGCTACACCTTC. Amino acids: CASSLTGTGDGYTF.